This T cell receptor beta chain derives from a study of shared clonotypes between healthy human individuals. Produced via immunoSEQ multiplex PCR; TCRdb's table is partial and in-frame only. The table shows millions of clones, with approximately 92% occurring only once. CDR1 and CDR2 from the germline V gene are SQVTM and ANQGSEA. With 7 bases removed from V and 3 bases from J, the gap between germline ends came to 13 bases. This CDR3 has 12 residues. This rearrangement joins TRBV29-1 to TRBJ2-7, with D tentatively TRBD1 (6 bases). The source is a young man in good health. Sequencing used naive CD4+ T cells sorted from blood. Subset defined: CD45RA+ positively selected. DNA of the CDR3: TGCAGCGCCACGACAGGAAGCTACGAGCAGTACTTC. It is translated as CSATTGSYEQYF.